This section outlines one T cell receptor (beta chain) sequence together with its context. A second PCR of 7 to 11 cycles used a sample-barcoded 5' primer and a J-beta primer mix. Every cDNA molecule bore a tag from a template-switch adaptor containing 12 random nucleotides. One entry per CDR3 protein results from TCRdb running MiXCR on the 5' RACE reads. The sample includes some 760,000 distinct CDR3 sequences, roughly 25% seen only once; the top ten take 9.4%. This specimen belongs to a study of blood T cells in healthy people across ages. Germline values: CDR1 DFQATT, CDR2 SNEGSKA (reference sequence). The CDR3 is made up of 13 amino acids. The V gene end was trimmed by 6 bases and the J gene end by 7 bases; junction bases not matched to a gene: 2. This sample was also put to use in a study of T cells of mothers and their children. This second study notes: Donation came from a few healthy Caucasian mothers together with their six children.

The chain carries TRBV20-1 and TRBJ2-1, with 14 bases that match TRBD2. The source is a boy younger than 18 in good health. Specimen: blood. The CDR3 DNA follows: TGCAGTGCCCGGACTAGCGGGAGGAATGAGCAGTTCTTC. It yields the protein CSARTSGRNEQFF.